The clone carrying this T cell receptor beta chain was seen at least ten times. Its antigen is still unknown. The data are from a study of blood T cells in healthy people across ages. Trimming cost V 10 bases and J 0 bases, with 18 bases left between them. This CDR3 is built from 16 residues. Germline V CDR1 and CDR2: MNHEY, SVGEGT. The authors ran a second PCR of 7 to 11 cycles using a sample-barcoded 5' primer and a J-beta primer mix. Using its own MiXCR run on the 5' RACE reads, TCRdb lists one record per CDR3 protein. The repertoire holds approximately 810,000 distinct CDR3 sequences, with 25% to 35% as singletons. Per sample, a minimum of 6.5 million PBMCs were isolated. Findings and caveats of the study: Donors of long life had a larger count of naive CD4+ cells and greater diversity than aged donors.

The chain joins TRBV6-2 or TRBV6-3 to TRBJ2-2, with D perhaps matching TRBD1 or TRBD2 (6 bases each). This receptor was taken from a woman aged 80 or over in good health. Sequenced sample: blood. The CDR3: CATRRWGAANTGELFF. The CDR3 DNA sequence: TGTGCCACGAGAAGGTGGGGGGCCGCGAACACCGGGGAGCTGTTTTTT.